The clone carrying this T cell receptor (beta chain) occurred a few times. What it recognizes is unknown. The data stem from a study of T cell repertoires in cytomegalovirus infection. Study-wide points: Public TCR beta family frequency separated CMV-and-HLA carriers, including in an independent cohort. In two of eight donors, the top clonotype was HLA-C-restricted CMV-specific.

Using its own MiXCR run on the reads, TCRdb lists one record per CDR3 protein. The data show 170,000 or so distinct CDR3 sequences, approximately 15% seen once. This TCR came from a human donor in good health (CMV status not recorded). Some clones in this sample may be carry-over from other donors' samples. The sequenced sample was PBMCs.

This chain's CDR3 is CASSAQNTQYF. DNA of the CDR3: TGTGCCAGCAGTGCACAGAATACGCAGTATTTT. The chain links TRBV2 to TRBJ2-3; D gene ambiguous. The CDR3 is 11 residues long. CDR1 is SNHLY, CDR2 FYNNEI, per germline. V lost 4 bases, J lost 7 bases, and 6 bases lay in between.